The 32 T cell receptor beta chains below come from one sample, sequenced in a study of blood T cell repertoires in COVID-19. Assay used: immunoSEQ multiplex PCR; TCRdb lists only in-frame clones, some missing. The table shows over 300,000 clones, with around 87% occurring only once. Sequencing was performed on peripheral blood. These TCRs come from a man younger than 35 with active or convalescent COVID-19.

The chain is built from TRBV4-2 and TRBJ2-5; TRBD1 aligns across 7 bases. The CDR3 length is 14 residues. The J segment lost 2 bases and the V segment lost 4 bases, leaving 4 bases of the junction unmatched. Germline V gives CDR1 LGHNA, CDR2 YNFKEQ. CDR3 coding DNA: TGTGCCAGCAGCCTCCGACAGGGTCAAGAGACCCAGTACTTC. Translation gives CASSLRQGQETQYF.

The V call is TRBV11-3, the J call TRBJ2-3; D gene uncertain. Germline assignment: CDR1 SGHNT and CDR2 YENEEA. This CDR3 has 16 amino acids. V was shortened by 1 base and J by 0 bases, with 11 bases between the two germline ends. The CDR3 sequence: CASSLGLRSSTDTQYF. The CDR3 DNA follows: TGTGCCAGCAGCTTAGGACTGCGGTCTAGCACAGATACGCAGTATTTT.

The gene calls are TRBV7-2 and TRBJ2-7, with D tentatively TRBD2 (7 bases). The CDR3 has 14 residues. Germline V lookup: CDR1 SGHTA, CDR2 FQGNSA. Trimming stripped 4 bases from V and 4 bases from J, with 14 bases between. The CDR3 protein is CASSWGGVGYEQYF. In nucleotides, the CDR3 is TGTGCCAGCAGCTGGGGGGGCGTAGGGTACGAGCAGTACTTC. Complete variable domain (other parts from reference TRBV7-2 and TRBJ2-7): GAGVSQSPSNKVTEKGKDVELRCDPISGHTALYWYRQSLGQGLEFLIYFQGNSAPDKSGLPSDRFSAERTGGSVSTLTIQRTQQEDSAVYLCASSWGGVGYEQYFGPGTRLTVT.

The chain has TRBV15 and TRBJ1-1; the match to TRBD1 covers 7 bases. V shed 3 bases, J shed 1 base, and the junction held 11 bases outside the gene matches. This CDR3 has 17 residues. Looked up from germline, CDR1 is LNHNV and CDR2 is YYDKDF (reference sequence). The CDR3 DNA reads TGTGCCACCAGCAGGGAGCAGTCGAGGACAGGGAACACTGAAGCTTTCTTT. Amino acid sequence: CATSREQSRTGNTEAFF.

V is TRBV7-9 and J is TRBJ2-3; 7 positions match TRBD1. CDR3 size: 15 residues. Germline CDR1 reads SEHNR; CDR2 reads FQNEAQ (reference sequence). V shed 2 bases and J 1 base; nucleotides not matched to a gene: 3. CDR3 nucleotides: TGTGCCAGCAGCTTAAGAACAGGGGGCACAGATACGCAGTATTTT. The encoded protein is CASSLRTGGTDTQYF.

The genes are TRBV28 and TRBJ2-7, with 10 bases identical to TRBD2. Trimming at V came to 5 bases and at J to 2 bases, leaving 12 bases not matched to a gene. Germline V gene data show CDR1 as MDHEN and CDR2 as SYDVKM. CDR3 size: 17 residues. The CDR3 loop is CASSEYGGLAETYEQYF. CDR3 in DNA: TGTGCCAGCAGTGAATACGGTGGACTAGCGGAGACCTACGAGCAGTACTTC.

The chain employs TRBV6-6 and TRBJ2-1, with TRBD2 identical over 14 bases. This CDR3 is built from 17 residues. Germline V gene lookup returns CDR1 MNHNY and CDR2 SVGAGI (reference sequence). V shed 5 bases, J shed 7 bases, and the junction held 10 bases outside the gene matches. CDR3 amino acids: CASSQPLTSGRVNEQFF. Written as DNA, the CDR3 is TGTGCCAGCAGTCAACCCTTGACTAGCGGGAGGGTAAATGAGCAGTTCTTC.

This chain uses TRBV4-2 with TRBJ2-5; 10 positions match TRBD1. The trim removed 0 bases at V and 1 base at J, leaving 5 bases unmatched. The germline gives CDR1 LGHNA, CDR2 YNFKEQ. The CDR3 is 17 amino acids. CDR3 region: CASSQEGTGAGQETQYF. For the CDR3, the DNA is TGTGCCAGCAGCCAAGAGGGGACAGGGGCCGGCCAAGAGACCCAGTACTTC.

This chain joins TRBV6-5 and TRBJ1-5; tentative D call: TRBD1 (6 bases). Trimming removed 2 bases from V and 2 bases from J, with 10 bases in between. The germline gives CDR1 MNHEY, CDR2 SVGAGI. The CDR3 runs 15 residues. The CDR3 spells CASSYRGGGNQPQHF. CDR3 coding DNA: TGTGCCAGCAGTTACCGAGGGGGGGGCAATCAGCCCCAGCATTTT.

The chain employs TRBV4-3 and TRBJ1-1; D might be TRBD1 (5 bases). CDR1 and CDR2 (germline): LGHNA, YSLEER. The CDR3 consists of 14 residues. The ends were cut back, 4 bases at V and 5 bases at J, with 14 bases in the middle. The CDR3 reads CASSRTTGGTEAFF. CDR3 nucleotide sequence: TGCGCCAGCAGCCGGACGACCGGGGGGACTGAAGCTTTCTTT.

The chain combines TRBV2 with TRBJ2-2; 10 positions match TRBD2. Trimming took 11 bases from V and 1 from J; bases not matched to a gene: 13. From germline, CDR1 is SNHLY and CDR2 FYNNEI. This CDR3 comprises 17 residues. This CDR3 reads CAVKLGAGGWNTGELFF. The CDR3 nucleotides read TGTGCCGTAAAGCTGGGAGCGGGGGGGTGGAACACCGGGGAGCTGTTTTTT.

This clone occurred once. The CDR3 DNA is TGTGCCAGTAGTACAAGAGGGACAGGGGCGTATAATGAGCAGTTCTTC. Translation gives CASSTRGTGAYNEQFF. V is TRBV19 and J is TRBJ2-1; 10 bases match TRBD1. CDR3 length equals 16 residues. With V trimmed by 4 bases and J by 7 bases, 10 bases remained unmatched. CDR1 is LNHDA, CDR2 SQIVND, per germline (reference sequence).

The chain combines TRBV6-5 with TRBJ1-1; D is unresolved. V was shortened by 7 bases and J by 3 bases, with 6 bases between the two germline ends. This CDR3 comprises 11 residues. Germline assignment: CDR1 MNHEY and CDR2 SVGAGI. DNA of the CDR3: TGTGCCAGCACCAGATACACTGAAGCTTTCTTT. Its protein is CASTRYTEAFF.

The CDR3 DNA is TGTGCCAGCAGCCATCACGACAGGGGTCATACCTACGAGCAGTACTTC. Translation: CASSHHDRGHTYEQYF. J is TRBJ2-7 and V is TRBV3-1 (or the pseudogene TRBV3-2), with 8 bases matching TRBD1. Trimming at V came to 3 bases and at J to 2 bases, leaving 9 bases not matched to a gene. The V gene's germline CDR1 is LGHDT and CDR2 YNNKEL (reference sequence). This CDR3 is 16 amino acids long.

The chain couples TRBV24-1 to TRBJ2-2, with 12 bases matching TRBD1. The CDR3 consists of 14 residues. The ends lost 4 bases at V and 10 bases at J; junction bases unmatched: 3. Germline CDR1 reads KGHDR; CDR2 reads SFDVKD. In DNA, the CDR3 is TGTGCCACCAGTGACGGGGACAGGGGGCAGGAGCTGTTTTTT. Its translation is CATSDGDRGQELFF.

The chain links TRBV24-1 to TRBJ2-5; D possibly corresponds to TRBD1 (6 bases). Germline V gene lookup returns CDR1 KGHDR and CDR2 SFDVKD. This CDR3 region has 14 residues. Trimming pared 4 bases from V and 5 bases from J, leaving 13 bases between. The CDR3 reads CATSEPQGRETQYF. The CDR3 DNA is TGTGCCACCAGTGAGCCACAGGGTCGGGAGACCCAGTACTTC.

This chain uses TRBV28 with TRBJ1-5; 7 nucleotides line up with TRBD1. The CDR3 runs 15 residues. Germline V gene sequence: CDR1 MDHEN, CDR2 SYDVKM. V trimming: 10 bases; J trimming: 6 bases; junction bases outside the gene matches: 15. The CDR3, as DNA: TGTGCCACCACCGTATCGGCAGGGGGTTCTCAGCCCCAGCATTTT. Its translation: CATTVSAGGSQPQHF.

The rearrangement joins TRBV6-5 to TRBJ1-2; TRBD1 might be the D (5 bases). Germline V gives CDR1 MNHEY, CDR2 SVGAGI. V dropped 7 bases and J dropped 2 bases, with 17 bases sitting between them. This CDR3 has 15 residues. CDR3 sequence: CASTEYVGANYGYTF. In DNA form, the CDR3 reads TGTGCCAGCACCGAATATGTAGGGGCGAACTATGGCTACACCTTC.

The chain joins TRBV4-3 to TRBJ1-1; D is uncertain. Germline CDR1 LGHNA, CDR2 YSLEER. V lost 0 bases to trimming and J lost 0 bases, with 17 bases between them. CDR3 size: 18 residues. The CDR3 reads CASSQELQRMLMNTEAFF. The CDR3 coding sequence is TGCGCCAGCAGCCAAGAGCTTCAGAGGATGTTAATGAACACTGAAGCTTTCTTT.

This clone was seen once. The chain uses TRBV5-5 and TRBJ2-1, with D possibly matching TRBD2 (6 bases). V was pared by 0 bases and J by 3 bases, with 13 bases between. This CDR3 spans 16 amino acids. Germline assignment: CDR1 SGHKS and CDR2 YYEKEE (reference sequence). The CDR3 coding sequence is TGTGCCAGCAGCTTGGATACTAGCCTGGACTACAATGAGCAGTTCTTC. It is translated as CASSLDTSLDYNEQFF.

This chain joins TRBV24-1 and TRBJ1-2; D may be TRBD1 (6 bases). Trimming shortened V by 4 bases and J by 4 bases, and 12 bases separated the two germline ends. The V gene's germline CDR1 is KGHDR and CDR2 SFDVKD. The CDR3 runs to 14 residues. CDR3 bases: TGTGCCACCAGTGACCGGACAGAGAGCTATGGCTACACCTTC. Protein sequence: CATSDRTESYGYTF.

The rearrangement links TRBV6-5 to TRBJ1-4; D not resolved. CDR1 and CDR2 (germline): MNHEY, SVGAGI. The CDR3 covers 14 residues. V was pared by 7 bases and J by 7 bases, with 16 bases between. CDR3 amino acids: CASNTPVASEKLFF. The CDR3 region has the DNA TGTGCCAGCAACACCCCGGTAGCGAGTGAAAAACTGTTTTTT.

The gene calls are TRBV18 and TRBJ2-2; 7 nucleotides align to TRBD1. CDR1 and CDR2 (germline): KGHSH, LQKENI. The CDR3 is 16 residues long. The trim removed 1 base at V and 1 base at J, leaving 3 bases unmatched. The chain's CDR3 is CASSPRQGKNTGELFF. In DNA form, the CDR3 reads TGTGCCAGCTCACCACGACAGGGAAAGAACACCGGGGAGCTGTTTTTT.

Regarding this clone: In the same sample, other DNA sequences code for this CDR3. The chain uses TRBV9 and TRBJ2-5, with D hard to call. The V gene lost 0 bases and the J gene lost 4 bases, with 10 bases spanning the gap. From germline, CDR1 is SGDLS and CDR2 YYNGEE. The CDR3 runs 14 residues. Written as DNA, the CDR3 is TGTGCCAGCAGCGTAGGGCTGGGCCGAGAGACCCAGTACTTC. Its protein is CASSVGLGRETQYF.

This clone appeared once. The CDR3 DNA is TGTGCCAGCAGACGGAAACTAGCGGGGAACACAGATACGCAGTATTTT. Its protein is CASRRKLAGNTDTQYF. This chain connects TRBV3-1 (or the pseudogene TRBV3-2) to TRBJ2-3; TRBD2 agrees at 10 bases. This CDR3 region has 16 residues. Per germline, CDR1 LGHDT and CDR2 YNNKEL (reference sequence). With 6 bases clipped from V and 2 bases from J, the junction kept 8 bases outside the gene matches.

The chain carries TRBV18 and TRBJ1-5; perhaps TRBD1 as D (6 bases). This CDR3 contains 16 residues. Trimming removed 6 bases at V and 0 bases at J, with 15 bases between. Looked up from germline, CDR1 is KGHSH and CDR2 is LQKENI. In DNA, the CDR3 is TGTGCCAGCTCCAGTGGACAGCCCGGTAGCAATCAGCCCCAGCATTTT. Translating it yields CASSSGQPGSNQPQHF. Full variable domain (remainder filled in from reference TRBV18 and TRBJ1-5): NAGVMQNPRHLVRRRGQEARLRCSPMKGHSHVYWYRQLPEEGLKFMVYLQKENIIDESGMPKERFSAEFPKEGPSILRIQQVVRGDSAAYFCASSSGQPGSNQPQHFGDGTRLSIL.

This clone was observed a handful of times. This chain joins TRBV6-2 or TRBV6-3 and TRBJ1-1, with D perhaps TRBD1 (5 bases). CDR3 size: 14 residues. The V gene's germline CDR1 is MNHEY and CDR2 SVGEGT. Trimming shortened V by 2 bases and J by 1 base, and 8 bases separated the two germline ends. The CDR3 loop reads CASSYAGWNTEAFF. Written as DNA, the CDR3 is TGTGCCAGCAGTTACGCAGGGTGGAACACTGAAGCTTTCTTT.

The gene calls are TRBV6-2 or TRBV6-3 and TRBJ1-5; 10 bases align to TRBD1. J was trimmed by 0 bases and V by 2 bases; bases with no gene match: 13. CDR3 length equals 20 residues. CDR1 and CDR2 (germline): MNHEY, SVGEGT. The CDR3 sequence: CASSYEIRGTGAHSNQPQHF. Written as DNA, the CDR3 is TGTGCCAGCAGTTACGAGATCCGCGGGACAGGGGCTCATAGCAATCAGCCCCAGCATTTT.

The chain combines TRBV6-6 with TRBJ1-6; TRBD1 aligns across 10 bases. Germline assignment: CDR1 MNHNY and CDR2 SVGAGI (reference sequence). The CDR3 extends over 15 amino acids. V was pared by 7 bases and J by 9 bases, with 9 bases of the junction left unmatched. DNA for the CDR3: TGTGCCAGCACCAACGGCGGGACAGGGGCTTCACCCCTCCACTTT. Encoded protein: CASTNGGTGASPLHF.

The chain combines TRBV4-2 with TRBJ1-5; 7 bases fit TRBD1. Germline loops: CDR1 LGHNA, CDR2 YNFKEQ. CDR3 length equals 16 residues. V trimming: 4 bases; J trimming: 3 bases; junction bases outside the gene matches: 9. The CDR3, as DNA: TGTGCCAGCAGCCCCTCGGGCAGGGGGGACAATCAGCCCCAGCATTTT. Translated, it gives CASSPSGRGDNQPQHF.

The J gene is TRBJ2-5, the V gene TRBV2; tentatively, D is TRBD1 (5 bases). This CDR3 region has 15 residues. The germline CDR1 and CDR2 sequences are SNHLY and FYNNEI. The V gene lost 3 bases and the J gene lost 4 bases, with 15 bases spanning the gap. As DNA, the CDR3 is TGTGCCAGCAGTGATCTGCCAGGGCTGGGAGAGACCCAGTACTTC. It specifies CASSDLPGLGETQYF.

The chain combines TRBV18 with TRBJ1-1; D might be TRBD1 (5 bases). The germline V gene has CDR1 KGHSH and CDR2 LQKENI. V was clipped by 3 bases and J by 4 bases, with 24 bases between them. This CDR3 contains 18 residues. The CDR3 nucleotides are TGTGCCAGCTCACCTGGAGACAGCTCTCTCAGGCGGGGCACTGAAGCTTTCTTT. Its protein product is CASSPGDSSLRRGTEAFF.